The clone carrying this T cell receptor beta chain turned up a few times. This record comes from a study of blood T cell repertoires in COVID-19. In the study overall: In each case, the material was cDNA or gDNA derived from T cells, B-cell-depleted T cells, or PBMCs.

TCRdb keeps only in-frame clones here, not all; method: immunoSEQ multiplex PCR. This sample yields 55,000 to 65,000 clones, of which roughly 85% are seen a single time; over 3% belongs to the top ten. Germline CDR1 reads MGHRA; CDR2 reads YSYEKL. CDR3 length equals 16 residues. V gave up 0 bases and J gave up 4 bases, with 12 bases separating them. The sequencing sample was made of peripheral blood. The receptor was isolated from a man in his sixties with acute or convalescent COVID-19. The rearrangement links TRBV4-1 to TRBJ2-2, with D possibly matching TRBD1 (5 bases). The DNA for the CDR3 is TGCGCCAGCAGCCAAGAGATGAGACAGATCACCGGGGAGCTGTTTTTT. This sequence encodes CASSQEMRQITGELFF.